This TCR beta chain appears in the sequencing data of a study of blood T cell repertoires in COVID-19. The overall study: COVID-19 samples, acute and convalescent, were from the United States, Italy and Spain.

As originally analysed: Reference gene primers were amplified, and this amplification served to estimate nucleated cell counts. Method: immunoSEQ multiplex PCR; TCRdb's copy keeps in-frame clones and lacks some. V and J calls plus clone size are reproduced from that table; the DNA served to infer D and trimming. The sample lists 140,000 to 150,000 clones; over 75% were seen once. The V gene lost 5 bases and the J gene lost 3 bases, with 16 bases spanning the gap. Germline lookup yields CDR1 MGHDK and CDR2 SYGVNS. The CDR3 is 16 residues long. The V call is TRBV25-1, the J call TRBJ1-4; possibly TRBD1 for D (5 bases). The specimen was peripheral blood. The sequence came from a human donor in a cohort sampled during active COVID-19. CDR3 coding DNA: TGTGCCAGCAGTAGGTCGCGGGGGTCGGCTAATGAAAAACTGTTTTTT. This encodes CASSRSRGSANEKLFF.